This entry features one T cell receptor (beta chain) sequence. Its target is not known. Germline V gene lookup returns CDR1 MDHEN and CDR2 SYDVKM. Unmatched junction bases numbered 6, after V lost 6 bases and J lost 0 bases. This CDR3 has 15 residues. The data are from a study of T cells in Graves' hyperthyroidism and ophthalmopathy. About the study: At initial diagnosis, before any treatment had begun, peripheral blood was obtained. Whole-study results and caveats: Onset of ophthalmopathy came a median approximately 6 months after the model predicted it.

Pregnant or lactating patients were excluded, as were those with uncontrolled infection or other autoimmune disease. TCR beta CDR3 regions were amplified from RNA. The study used the HTBI primer set for a first-round RT-PCR of the TCR CDR3. TCRdb passed the multiplex PCR reads through MiXCR, listing each CDR3 protein once. The sample has approximately 400,000 distinct CDR3 sequences; around 15% are singletons. This clonotype was obtained from a middle-aged man with Graves' ophthalmopathy. V is TRBV28 and J is TRBJ2-7; 9 positions agree with TRBD2. The sample comprised blood. Written as DNA, the CDR3 is TGTGCCAGCAGGCTAGGACTAGCGCCCTCCTACGAGCAGTACTTC. It codes for CASRLGLAPSYEQYF.